The present TCR beta chain was sequenced within a study of beta chain features in type 1 diabetes. Regarding the study as a whole: Patients with Type 1 diabetes showed moderately but significantly shorter TCRB CDR3s in all four CD4+ subsets.

Expressed TCRB transcripts were sequenced because the entire RNA isolate underwent reverse transcription. Measured with immunoSEQ multiplex PCR; TCRdb has only the in-frame clones, and not every one. The table has a few hundred thousand clones, approximately 25% seen once. The CDR3 totals 17 residues. Germline CDR1 SGHTA, CDR2 FQGTGA. V shed 2 bases and J 1 base; nucleotides not matched to a gene: 8. This clone occurred a few times. Its specificity is not known. Source material: naive CD4+ T cells from blood. The sequence came from a woman in her twenties or thirties with type 1 diabetes. The V and J genes are TRBV7-3 and TRBJ2-3, with TRBD1 identical over 8 bases. CDR3 nucleotides: TGTGCCAGCAGCTTACTTACGGGGACAGGAGGCACAGATACGCAGTATTTT. Its translation is CASSLLTGTGGTDTQYF.